Sequencing of this T cell receptor beta chain was carried out in a study of T cells in Graves' hyperthyroidism and ophthalmopathy. TCR beta CDR3 regions were amplified from RNA. A set of HTBI primers served as the primers for a first-round RT-PCR of the TCR CDR3. TCRdb processed the multiplex PCR reads anew with MiXCR; each CDR3 protein has one entry. Of tens of thousands of distinct CDR3 sequences in the sample, about 53% are singletons; the top ten hold 34%. Absence of ophthalmopathy progression within 18 months defined stable Graves' hyperthyroidism. Exclusion followed for patients with uncontrolled infection, other autoimmune disease, pregnancy or lactation. The sequenced material came from peripheral blood or thyroid tissue (not recorded which). The receptor was derived from a man aged 18 to 29 with Graves' hyperthyroidism.

The CDR3 sequence is CSVELGTGKWTEAFF. The CDR3 coding sequence is TGCAGCGTTGAATTGGGGACAGGCAAATGGACTGAAGCTTTCTTT. The chain couples TRBV29-1 to TRBJ1-1, with 8 bases that match TRBD1. The CDR3 spans 15 residues. The ends lost 2 bases at V and 5 bases at J; junction bases unmatched: 10. The germline V gene has CDR1 SQVTM and CDR2 ANQGSEA.